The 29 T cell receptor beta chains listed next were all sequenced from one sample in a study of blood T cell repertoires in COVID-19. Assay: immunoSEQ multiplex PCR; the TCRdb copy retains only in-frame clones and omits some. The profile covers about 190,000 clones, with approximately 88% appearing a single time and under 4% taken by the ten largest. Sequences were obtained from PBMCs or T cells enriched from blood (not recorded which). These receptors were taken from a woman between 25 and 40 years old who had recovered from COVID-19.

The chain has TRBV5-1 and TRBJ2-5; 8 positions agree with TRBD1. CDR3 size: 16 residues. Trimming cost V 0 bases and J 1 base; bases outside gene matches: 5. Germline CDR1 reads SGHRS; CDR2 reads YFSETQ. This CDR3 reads CASSLVAGGPQETQYF. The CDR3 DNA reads TGCGCCAGCAGCTTGGTGGCAGGGGGCCCCCAAGAGACCCAGTACTTC.

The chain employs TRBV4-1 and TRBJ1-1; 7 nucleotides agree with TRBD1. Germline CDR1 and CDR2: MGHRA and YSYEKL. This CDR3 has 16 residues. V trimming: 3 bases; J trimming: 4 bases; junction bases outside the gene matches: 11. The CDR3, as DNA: TGCGCCAGCAGCCATCCCCCGGCAGGGGGTGTCACTGAAGCTTTCTTT. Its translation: CASSHPPAGGVTEAFF.

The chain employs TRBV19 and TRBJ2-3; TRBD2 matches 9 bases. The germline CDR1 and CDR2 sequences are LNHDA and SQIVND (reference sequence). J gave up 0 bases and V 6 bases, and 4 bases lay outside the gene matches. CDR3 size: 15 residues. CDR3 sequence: CASSRLAASTDTQYF. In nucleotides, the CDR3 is TGTGCCAGTAGCAGACTAGCGGCTAGCACAGATACGCAGTATTTT.

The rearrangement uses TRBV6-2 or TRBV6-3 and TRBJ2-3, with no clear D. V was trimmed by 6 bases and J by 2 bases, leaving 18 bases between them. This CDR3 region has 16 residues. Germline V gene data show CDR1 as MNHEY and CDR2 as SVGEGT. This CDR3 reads CASSPSRETATDTQYF. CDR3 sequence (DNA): TGTGCCAGCAGCCCTTCACGCGAAACCGCCACAGATACGCAGTATTTT.

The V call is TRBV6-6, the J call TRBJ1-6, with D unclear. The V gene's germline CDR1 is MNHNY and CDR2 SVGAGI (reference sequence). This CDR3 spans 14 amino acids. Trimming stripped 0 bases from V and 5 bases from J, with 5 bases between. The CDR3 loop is CASSYSRDNSPLHF. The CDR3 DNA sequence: TGTGCCAGCAGTTACTCGAGGGATAATTCACCCCTCCACTTT.

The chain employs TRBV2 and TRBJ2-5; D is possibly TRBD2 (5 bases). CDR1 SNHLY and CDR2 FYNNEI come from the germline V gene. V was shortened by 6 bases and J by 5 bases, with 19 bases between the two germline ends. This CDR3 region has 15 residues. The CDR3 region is CASRDFGTEGETQYF. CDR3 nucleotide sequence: TGTGCCAGCAGGGACTTTGGCACGGAAGGCGAGACCCAGTACTTC.

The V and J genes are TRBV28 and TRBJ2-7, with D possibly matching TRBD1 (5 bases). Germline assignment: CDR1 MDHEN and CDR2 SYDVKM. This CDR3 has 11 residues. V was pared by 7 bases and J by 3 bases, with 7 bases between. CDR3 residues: CASMGLYEQYF. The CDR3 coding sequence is TGTGCCAGCATGGGGCTCTACGAGCAGTACTTC.

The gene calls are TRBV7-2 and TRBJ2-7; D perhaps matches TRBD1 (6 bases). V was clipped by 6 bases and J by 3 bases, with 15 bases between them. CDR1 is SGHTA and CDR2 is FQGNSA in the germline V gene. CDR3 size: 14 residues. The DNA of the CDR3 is TGTGCCAGCAGATTCGACAGGCCCTTCTACGAGCAGTACTTC. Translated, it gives CASRFDRPFYEQYF.

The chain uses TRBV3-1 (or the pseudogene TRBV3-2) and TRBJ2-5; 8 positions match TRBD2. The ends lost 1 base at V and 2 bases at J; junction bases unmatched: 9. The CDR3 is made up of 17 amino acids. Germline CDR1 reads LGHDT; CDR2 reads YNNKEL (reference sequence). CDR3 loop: CASSQGPTSGVQETQYF. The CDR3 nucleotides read TGTGCCAGCAGCCAAGGGCCAACTAGCGGCGTGCAAGAGACCCAGTACTTC.

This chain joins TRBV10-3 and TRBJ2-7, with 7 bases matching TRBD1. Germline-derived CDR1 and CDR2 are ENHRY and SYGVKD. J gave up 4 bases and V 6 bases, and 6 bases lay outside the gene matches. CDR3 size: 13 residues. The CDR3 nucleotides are TGTGCCATCAGCCGGGACAGAGAGTACGAGCAGTACTTC. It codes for CAISRDREYEQYF.

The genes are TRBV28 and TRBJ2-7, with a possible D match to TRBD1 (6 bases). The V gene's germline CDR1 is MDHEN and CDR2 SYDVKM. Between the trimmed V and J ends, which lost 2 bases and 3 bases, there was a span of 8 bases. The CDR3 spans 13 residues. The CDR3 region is CASSLGGLYEQYF. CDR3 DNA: TGTGCCAGCAGTTTAGGGGGCCTCTACGAGCAGTACTTC.

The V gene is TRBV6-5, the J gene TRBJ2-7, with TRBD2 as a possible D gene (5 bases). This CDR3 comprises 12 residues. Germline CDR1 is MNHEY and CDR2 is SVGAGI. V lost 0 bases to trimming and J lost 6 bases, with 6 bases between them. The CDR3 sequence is CASSYSTSEQYF. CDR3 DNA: TGTGCCAGCAGTTACTCAACTAGCGAGCAGTACTTC.

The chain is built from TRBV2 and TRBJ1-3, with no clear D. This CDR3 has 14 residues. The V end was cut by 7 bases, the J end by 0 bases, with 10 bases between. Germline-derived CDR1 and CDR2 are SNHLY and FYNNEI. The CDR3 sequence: CASMRTSSGNTIYF. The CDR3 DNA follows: TGTGCCAGCATGAGGACTAGCTCTGGAAACACCATATATTTT.

CDR3 coding DNA: TGTGCCAGCAGCTTTGGACAGGAAGGCACTGAAGCTTTCTTT. Amino acids: CASSFGQEGTEAFF. V is TRBV3-1 (or the pseudogene TRBV3-2) and J is TRBJ1-1; 7 bases map to TRBD1. Germline lookup yields CDR1 LGHDT and CDR2 YNNKEL (reference sequence). This CDR3 has 14 amino acids. The V and J ends lost 5 bases and 4 bases, in that order; junction bases with no gene match: 7.

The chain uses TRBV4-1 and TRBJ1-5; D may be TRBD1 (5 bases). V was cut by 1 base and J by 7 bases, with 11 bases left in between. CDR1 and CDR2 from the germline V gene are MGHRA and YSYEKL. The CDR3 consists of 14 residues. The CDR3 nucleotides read TGCGCCAGCAGCCAAGGGGGGGACTACCAGCCCCAGCATTTT. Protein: CASSQGGDYQPQHF.

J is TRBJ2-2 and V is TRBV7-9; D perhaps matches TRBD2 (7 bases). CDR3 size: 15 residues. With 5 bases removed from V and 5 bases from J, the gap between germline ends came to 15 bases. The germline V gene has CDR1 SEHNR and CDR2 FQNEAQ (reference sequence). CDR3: CASSPGGGWTGELFF. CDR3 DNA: TGTGCCAGCAGCCCTGGGGGGGGCTGGACCGGGGAGCTGTTTTTT.

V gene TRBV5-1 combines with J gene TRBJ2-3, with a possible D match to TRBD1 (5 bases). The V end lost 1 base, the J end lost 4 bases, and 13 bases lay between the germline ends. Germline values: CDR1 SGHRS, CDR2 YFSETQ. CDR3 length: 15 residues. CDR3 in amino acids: CASSLRGVGADTQYF. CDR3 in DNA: TGCGCCAGCAGCTTGAGGGGTGTCGGTGCAGATACGCAGTATTTT. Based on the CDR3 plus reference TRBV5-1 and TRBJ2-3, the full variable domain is KAGVTQTPRYLIKTRGQQVTLSCSPISGHRSVSWYQQTPGQGLQFLFEYFSETQRNKGNFPGRFSGRQFSNSRSEMNVSTLELGDSALYLCASSLRGVGADTQYFGPGTRLTVL.

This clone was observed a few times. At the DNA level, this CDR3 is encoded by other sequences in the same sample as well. The CDR3: CASSLQGLGNQPQHF. CDR3 coding DNA: TGTGCCAGCAGTCTACAGGGGCTTGGCAATCAGCCCCAGCATTTT. The chain is built from TRBV6-5 and TRBJ1-5; TRBD1 agrees at 7 bases. The CDR3 consists of 15 residues. Germline CDR1 reads MNHEY; CDR2 reads SVGAGI. The ends lost 5 bases at V and 2 bases at J; junction bases unmatched: 6.

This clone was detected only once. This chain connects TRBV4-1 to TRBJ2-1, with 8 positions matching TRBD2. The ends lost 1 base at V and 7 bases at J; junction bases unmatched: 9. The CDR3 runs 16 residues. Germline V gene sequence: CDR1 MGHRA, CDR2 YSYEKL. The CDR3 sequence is CASSQGSGRRGNEQFF. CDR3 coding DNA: TGCGCCAGCAGCCAAGGGAGCGGGAGAAGGGGTAATGAGCAGTTCTTC.

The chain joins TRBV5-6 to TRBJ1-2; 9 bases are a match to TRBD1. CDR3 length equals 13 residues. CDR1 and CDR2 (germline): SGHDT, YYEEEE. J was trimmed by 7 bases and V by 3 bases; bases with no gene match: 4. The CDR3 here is CASSSGQGIGYTF. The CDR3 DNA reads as TGTGCCAGCAGCTCGGGACAGGGAATTGGCTACACCTTC.

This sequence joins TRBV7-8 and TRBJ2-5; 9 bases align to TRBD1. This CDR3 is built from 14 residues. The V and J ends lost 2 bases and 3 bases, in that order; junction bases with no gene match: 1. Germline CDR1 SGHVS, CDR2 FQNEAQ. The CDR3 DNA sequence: TGTGCCAGCAGCTTACGACAGGGGGAAGAGACCCAGTACTTC. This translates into CASSLRQGEETQYF.

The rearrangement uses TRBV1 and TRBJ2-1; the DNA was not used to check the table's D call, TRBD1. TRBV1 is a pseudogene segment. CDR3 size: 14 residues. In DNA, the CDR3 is TGCACCAGCAGCCGAGGACAGAGACCCAATGAGCAGTTCTTC. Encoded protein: CTSSRGQRPNEQFF.

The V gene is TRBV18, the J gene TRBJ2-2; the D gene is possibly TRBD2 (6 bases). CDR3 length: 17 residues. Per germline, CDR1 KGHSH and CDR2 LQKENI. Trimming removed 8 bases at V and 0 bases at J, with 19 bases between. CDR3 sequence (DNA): TGTGCCAGCCCCCGCCCCTCTAGCGCCGCGAACACCGGGGAGCTGTTTTTT. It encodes CASPRPSSAANTGELFF.

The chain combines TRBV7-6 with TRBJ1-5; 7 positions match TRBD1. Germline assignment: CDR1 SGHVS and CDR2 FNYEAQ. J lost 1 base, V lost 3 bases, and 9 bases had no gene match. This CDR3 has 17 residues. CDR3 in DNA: TGTGCCAGCAGCTTTAGCGCAGGGGGTCTAAGCAATCAGCCCCAGCATTTT. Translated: CASSFSAGGLSNQPQHF.

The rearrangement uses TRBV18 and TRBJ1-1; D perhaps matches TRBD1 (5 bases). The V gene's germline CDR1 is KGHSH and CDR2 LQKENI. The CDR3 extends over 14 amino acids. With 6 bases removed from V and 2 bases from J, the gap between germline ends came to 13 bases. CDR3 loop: CASSGLGVNTEAFF. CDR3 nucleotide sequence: TGTGCCAGCTCGGGGCTAGGAGTCAACACTGAAGCTTTCTTT. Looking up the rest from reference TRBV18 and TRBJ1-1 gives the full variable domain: NAGVMQNPRHLVRRRGQEARLRCSPMKGHSHVYWYRQLPEEGLKFMVYLQKENIIDESGMPKERFSAEFPKEGPSILRIQQVVRGDSAAYFCASSGLGVNTEAFFGQGTRLTVV.

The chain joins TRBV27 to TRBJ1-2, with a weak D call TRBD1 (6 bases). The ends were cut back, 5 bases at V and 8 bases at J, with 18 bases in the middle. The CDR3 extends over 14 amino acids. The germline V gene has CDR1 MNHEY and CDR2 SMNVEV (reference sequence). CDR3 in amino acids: CASSPLLGAGGYTF. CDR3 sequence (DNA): TGTGCCAGCAGTCCCCTTTTGGGGGCTGGCGGCTACACCTTC.

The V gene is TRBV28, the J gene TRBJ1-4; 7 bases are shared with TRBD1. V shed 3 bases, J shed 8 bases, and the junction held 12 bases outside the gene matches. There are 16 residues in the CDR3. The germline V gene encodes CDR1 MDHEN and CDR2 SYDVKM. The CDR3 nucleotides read TGTGCCAGCAGTTTCCCTCTCGACAGGGCCGAGGAAAAACTGTTTTTT. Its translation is CASSFPLDRAEEKLFF.

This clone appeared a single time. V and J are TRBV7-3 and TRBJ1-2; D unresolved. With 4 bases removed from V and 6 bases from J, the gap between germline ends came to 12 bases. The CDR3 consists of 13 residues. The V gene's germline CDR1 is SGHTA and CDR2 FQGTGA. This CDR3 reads CASSSGVLDGYTF. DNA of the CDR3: TGTGCCAGCAGCTCCGGGGTTTTGGATGGCTACACCTTC.

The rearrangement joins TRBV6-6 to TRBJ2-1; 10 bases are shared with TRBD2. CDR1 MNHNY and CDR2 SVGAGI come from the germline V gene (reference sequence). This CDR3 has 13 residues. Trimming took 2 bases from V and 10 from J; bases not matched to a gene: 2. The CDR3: CASSYGLAAEQFF. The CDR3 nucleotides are TGTGCCAGCAGTTACGGACTAGCGGCAGAGCAGTTCTTC.